Here is one T cell receptor beta chain with its context. Its matching antigen is unknown. The junction and the germline gene differ at one end; a read error may be behind it. Germline values: CDR1 SEHNR, CDR2 FQNEAQ (reference sequence). The CDR3 consists of 12 residues. The sample originates from a study of cytomegalovirus exposure and HLA in healthy donors. 60 Vbeta and 13 Jbeta primers were used in PCR. Data came from immunoSEQ multiplex PCR; TCRdb stores just in-frame clones and leaves some out. The table shows around 250,000 clones, with 70% to 90% occurring only once. Study conclusions and caveats: The HLA-A and HLA-B alleles of most subjects were reportedly predicted accurately from TCR beta sequences. Information on immune exposure was restricted to one variable (CMV serostatus). Associated with cytomegalovirus, according to the listing, were 150 to 200 TCR beta chains. Owing to their indistinguishability, certain V segments, notably TRBV6-2 and TRBV6-3, were excluded.

The V gene is TRBV7-9, the J gene TRBJ1-4, with D unresolved. Sequencing was done on a sample of PBMCs. The receptor was isolated from a woman in her sixties in good health and CMV-seropositive. The CDR3 coding sequence is TGTTCCAGCAGCTTAGATGCGGAAAAACTGTTTTTT. Residues: CSSSLDAEKLFF.